This T cell receptor (beta chain) emerged from a study of blood T cells in healthy people across ages. Each donor supplied roughly 9.2 milliliters of peripheral blood. This clonotype was seen more than once but under ten times. Its specificity is not known. With a J-beta primer mix and a sample-barcoded 5' primer, a second PCR ran about 7 to 11 cycles. TCRdb passed the 5' RACE reads through MiXCR, listing each CDR3 protein once. The sample includes about 1.4 million distinct CDR3 sequences, roughly 59% of them seen just once. Study-wide points: Long-lived and aged donors differed, with more naive CD4+ cells and higher diversity in the long-lived. Investigators treated diversity estimates from one million T cells as underestimates.

The germline V gene has CDR1 LGHNA and CDR2 YSLEER. The CDR3 extends over 17 amino acids. V shed 1 base and J shed 8 bases, with 21 bases lying between them. The gene calls are TRBV4-3 and TRBJ2-1; D tentatively fits TRBD1 or TRBD2 (5 bases each). The TCR originated in a man between 18 and 29 years old in good health. The source material was blood. The CDR3 protein is CASSQGGIGGGWYEQFF. The CDR3, as DNA: TGCGCCAGCAGCCAAGGTGGAATCGGTGGGGGTTGGTATGAGCAGTTCTTC.